This entry concerns a single T cell receptor (beta chain). The data were taken from a study of patients and donors after allogeneic stem cell transplantation. This CDR3 comprises 16 residues. Germline V gene sequence: CDR1 MGHRA, CDR2 YSYEKL. V was clipped by 4 bases and J by 8 bases; unmatched bases: 8. TCRdb re-analysed the RT-PCR reads in MiXCR, keeping a single row per CDR3 protein. The repertoire has almost 90,000 distinct CDR3 sequences, around 5% of them found once; the top ten carry 2.6%. Sequencing input: blood, either unsorted or a sorted T cell fraction (not recorded which). This chain links TRBV4-1 with TRBJ2-1, with 13 bases lining up with TRBD2. The sequence came from a human donor who was either an allogeneic HSCT recipient or a stem cell or donor lymphocyte infusion donor (not recorded which). It is not recorded whose cells these are; they may come from a transplant donor. CDR3 bases: TGCGCCAGCAGCCCCCACGGACTAGCGGGAGTAGATGAGCAGTTCTTC. Translating gives CASSPHGLAGVDEQFF.